Listed here is a single TCR beta chain. The data were obtained in a study of radiotherapy plus CTLA-4 blockade in lung cancer. Profiling relied on immunoSEQ multiplex PCR, and the TCRdb table lists in-frame clones only, not all of them. The sample includes around 26,000 clones, about 76% of them seen just once. V lost 4 bases and J 4 bases, leaving 19 bases between the germline ends. Germline V gives CDR1 LGHNA, CDR2 YSLEER. The CDR3 consists of 16 residues. This rearrangement joins TRBV4-3 to TRBJ2-5, with a tentative D call TRBD2 (5 bases). The receptor comes from a human donor with non-small cell lung cancer whose response to radiotherapy plus ipilimumab could not be evaluated. The sample was peripheral blood, taken from a patient treated with radiotherapy plus ipilimumab. CDR3 nucleotide sequence: TGCGCCAGCAGCCCCGCTTGGAGAGGGCGGGCAGAGACCCAGTACTTC. Amino acid sequence: CASSPAWRGRAETQYF.